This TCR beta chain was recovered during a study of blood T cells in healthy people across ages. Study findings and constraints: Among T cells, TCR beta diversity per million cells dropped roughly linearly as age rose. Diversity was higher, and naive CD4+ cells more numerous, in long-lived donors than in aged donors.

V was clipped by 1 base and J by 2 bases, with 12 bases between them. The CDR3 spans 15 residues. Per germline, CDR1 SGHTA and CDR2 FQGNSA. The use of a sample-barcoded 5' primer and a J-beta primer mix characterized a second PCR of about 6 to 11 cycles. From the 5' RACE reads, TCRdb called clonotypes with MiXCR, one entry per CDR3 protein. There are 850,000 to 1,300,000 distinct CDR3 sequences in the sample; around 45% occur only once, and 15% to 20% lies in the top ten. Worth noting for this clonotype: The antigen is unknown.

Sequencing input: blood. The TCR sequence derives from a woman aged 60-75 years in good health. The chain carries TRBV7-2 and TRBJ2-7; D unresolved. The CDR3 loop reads CASSLGSTSTYEQYF. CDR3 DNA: TGTGCCAGCAGCTTAGGGTCGACAAGCACCTACGAGCAGTACTTC.